These T cell receptor beta chains were read from a single sample in a study of PD-1 blockade in classical Hodgkin lymphoma. Clones were read by immunoSEQ multiplex PCR, and TCRdb kept only the in-frame ones, dropping some. The profile covers 43,000 or so clones, with about 90% appearing a single time and roughly a tenth taken by the ten largest. The source was peripheral blood mononuclear cells (PBMCs), collected at baseline. The receptors shown here come from a human donor with classical Hodgkin lymphoma. Both conserved end residues are part of each CDR3. The D gene is left open where the match is weak. Where a row states a size, it is once, few, many or the class of an expanded clone; other rows omit it.

TRBV7-9	NA	TRBJ2-1	TRBD2	TGTGCCAGCAGCCCGCCATGGGCTAGCGGGAGTATCTACAATGAGCAGTTCTTC	CASSPPWASGSIYNEQFF
TRBV7-2	NA	TRBJ2-7	NA	TGTGCCAGCAGCCCGAGACTAGTCTCCGAGCAGTACTTC	CASSPRLVSEQYF
TRBV4-1	once	TRBJ2-7	NA	TGCGCCAGCAGCCATCCGGGACTTCGATACGAGCAGTACTTC	CASSHPGLRYEQYF
TRBV29-1	NA	TRBJ2-1	TRBD2	TGCAGCGTTGAGGGACTAGCGGGAGGGCCGGCCTACAATGAGCAGTTCTTC	CSVEGLAGGPAYNEQFF
TRBV27	NA	TRBJ2-7	NA	TGTGCCAGCAGTTTCGGCGGCGGTTCCTACGAGCAGTACTTC	CASSFGGGSYEQYF
TRBV27	NA	TRBJ2-7	TRBD2	TGTGCCAGCAGTGGAGGGACTAGCCTCAAAGAGCAGTACTTC	CASSGGTSLKEQYF
TRBV5-3	NA	TRBJ1-4	NA	TGTGCCAGAAGAGCGGTGAGAGACAGGTCTAATGAAAAACTGTTTTTT	CARRAVRDRSNEKLFF
TRBV19	once	TRBJ1-4	TRBD1	TGTGCCAGTAGTATAGGAGGACAGGGGAAGAAAGTACGCGAAAAACTGTTTTTT	CASSIGGQGKKVREKLFF
TRBV19	NA	TRBJ1-2	NA	TGTGCCAGTAGTATTAATCTACTAGATGGCTACACCTTC	CASSINLLDGYTF
TRBV5-1	NA	TRBJ2-2	NA	TGCGCCAGCAGTCGGAAAAACACCGGGGAGCTGTTTTTT	CASSRKNTGELFF
TRBV27	NA	TRBJ2-7	TRBD1	TGTGCCAGCAGACAAGTCCCGGGACAGGGCCCCTACGAGCAGTACTTC	CASRQVPGQGPYEQYF
TRBV5-1	NA	TRBJ1-1	NA	TGCGCCAGCAGCGAGGGAACAGAAAAAGCTTTCTTT	CASSEGTEKAFF
TRBV2	few	TRBJ1-2	NA	TGTGCCAGCAGTGAAGAGAGATCTACTTACTATGGCTACACCTTC	CASSEERSTYYGYTF
TRBV28	NA	TRBJ1-5	NA	TGTGCCAGCAGTTCCCGCAGGGAGGGAAATCAGCCCCAGCATTTT	CASSSRREGNQPQHF
TRBV6-1	NA	TRBJ1-2	NA	TGTGCCAGCAGTGCCCGGGGGGGTGACTATGGCTACACCTTC	CASSARGGDYGYTF
TRBV19	NA	TRBJ1-5	NA	TGTGCCAGTAGTATCCGGGGCCGGCACAATCAGCCCCAGCATTTT	CASSIRGRHNQPQHF
TRBV11-2	NA	TRBJ1-2	NA	TGTGCCAGCAGCTTAGGACAGTACTATGGCTACACCTTC	CASSLGQYYGYTF